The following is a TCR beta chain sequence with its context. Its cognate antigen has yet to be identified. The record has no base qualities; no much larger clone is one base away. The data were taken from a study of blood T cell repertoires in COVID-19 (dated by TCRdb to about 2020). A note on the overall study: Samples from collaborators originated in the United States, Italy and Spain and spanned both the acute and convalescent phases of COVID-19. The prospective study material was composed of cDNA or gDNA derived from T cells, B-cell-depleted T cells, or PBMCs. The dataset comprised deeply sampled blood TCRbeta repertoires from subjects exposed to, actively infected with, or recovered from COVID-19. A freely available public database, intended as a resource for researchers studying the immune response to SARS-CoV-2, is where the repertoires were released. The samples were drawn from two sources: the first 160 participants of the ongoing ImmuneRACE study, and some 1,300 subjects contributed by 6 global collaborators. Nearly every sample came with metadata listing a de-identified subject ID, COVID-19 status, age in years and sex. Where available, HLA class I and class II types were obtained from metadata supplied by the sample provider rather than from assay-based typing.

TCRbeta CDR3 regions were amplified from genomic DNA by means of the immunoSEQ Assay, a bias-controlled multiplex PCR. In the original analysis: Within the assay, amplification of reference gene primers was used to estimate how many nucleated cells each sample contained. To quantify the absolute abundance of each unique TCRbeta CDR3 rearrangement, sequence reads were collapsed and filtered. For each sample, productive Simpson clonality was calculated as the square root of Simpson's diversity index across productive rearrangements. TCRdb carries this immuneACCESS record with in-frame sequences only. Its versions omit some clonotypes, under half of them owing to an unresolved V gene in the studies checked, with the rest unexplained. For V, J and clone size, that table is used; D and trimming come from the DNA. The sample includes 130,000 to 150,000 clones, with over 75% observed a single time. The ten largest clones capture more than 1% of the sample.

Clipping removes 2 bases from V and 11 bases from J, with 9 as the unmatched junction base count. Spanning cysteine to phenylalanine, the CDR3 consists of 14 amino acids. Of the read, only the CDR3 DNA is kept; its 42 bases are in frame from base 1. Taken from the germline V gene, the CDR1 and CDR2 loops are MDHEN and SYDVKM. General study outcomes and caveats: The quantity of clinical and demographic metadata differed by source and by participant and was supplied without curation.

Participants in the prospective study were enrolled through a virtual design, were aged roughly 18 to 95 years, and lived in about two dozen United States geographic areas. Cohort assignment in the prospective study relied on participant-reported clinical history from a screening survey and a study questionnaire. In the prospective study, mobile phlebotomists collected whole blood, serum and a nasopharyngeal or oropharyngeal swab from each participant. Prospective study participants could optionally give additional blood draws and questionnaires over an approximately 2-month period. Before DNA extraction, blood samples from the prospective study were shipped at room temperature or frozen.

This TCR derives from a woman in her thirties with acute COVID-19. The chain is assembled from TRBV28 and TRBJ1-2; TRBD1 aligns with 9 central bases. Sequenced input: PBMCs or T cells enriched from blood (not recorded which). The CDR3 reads CASSLRDRVSLYTF. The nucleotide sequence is TGTGCCAGCAGTTTAAGGGACAGGGTCTCCCTGTACACCTTC.